These 20 T cell receptor beta chains were all obtained from the same sample, sequenced in a study of blood T cells in healthy people across ages. Using a J-beta primer mix together with a sample-barcoded 5' primer, a second PCR was run for about 6 to 12 cycles. TCRdb recomputed calls from the 5' RACE reads with MiXCR, one row per CDR3 protein. In the table there are 1.5 million to 2 million distinct CDR3 sequences, 30% to 35% of which are singletons. Sequenced material: blood. The receptor set was obtained from a woman aged 30 to 39 in good health.

The CDR3 sequence: CASSQERLAGSNEQFF. CDR3 nucleotides: TGTGCCAGCAGCCAAGAGCGGCTAGCGGGAAGCAATGAGCAGTTCTTC. The chain links TRBV3-1 to TRBJ2-1, with TRBD2 matching 9 bases. The CDR3 sequence is 16 residues long. V shed 0 bases, J shed 6 bases, and the junction held 6 bases outside the gene matches. Germline-derived CDR1 and CDR2 are LGHDT and YNNKEL (reference sequence).

The genes are TRBV5-1 and TRBJ1-1; perhaps TRBD1 as D (6 bases). Trimming removed 4 bases from V and 3 bases from J, with 22 bases in between. Germline loops: CDR1 SGHRS, CDR2 YFSETQ. The CDR3 length is 17 residues. The CDR3 protein is CASSHIGVTGAYTEAFF. As DNA, the CDR3 is TGCGCCAGCAGCCACATTGGAGTGACAGGAGCGTACACTGAAGCTTTCTTT.

The V gene is TRBV9, the J gene TRBJ1-2; 8 bases line up with TRBD1. This CDR3 has 19 amino acids. V trimming: 2 bases; J trimming: 8 bases; junction bases outside the gene matches: 23. The germline gives CDR1 SGDLS, CDR2 YYNGEE. CDR3 nucleotides: TGTGCCAGCAGCGTCGGGACAGGAACGGAGAACGCCCATGAGAGGGGCTACACCTTC. Protein product: CASSVGTGTENAHERGYTF.

The sample holds a few counts of this clonotype. J is TRBJ2-7 and V is TRBV20-1; 9 bases fit TRBD1. J lost 4 bases, V lost 3 bases, and 7 bases had no gene match. The CDR3 has 14 residues. CDR1 is DFQATT and CDR2 is SNEGSKA in the germline V gene (reference sequence). The CDR3: CSASGTGIVYEQYF. The DNA of the CDR3 is TGCAGTGCTAGCGGGACAGGGATCGTGTACGAGCAGTACTTC.

This clonotype was seen at least ten times. This chain uses TRBV27 with TRBJ2-1; possible D gene TRBD2, 6 bases. Germline V lookup: CDR1 MNHEY, CDR2 SMNVEV (reference sequence). The CDR3 runs 13 residues. V lost 5 bases to trimming and J lost 9 bases, with 14 bases between them. The CDR3 loop is CASSGFSGGEQFF. CDR3 in DNA: TGTGCCAGCAGTGGCTTCTCCGGGGGTGAGCAGTTCTTC.

V is TRBV20-1 and J is TRBJ2-1; D perhaps matches TRBD2 (6 bases). The CDR3 contains 16 residues. Germline assignment: CDR1 DFQATT and CDR2 SNEGSKA (reference sequence). V was pared by 3 bases and J by 8 bases, with 23 bases between. The CDR3 region has the DNA TGCAGTGCTAGGCCTGGGGGGAGACGGGGGAGAGATGAGCAGTTCTTC. Its protein is CSARPGGRRGRDEQFF.

DNA of the CDR3: TGCGCCAGCAGGGGTGGGACAGCCAGCTCCTACGAGCAGTACTTC. Its protein product is CASRGGTASSYEQYF. The chain recombines TRBV10-2 with TRBJ2-7; TRBD1 agrees at 7 bases. The V and J ends lost 6 bases and 0 bases, in that order; junction bases with no gene match: 8. This CDR3 has 15 amino acids. Germline V lookup: CDR1 WSHSY, CDR2 SAAADI.

The chain carries TRBV21-1 and TRBJ2-2; the DNA was not used to check the table's D call, TRBD1. TRBV21-1 is annotated as a pseudogene. The CDR3 has 20 amino acids. CDR3 residues: CASSKVDTGGNPVNPGELFF. CDR3 nucleotide sequence: TGTGCCAGCAGCAAAGTGGATACAGGGGGCAATCCGGTGAATCCCGGGGAGCTGTTTTTT.

The chain combines TRBV5-5 with TRBJ2-1; 10 bases are a match to TRBD1. Germline V CDR1 and CDR2: SGHKS, YYEKEE (reference sequence). The V segment lost 4 bases and the J segment 8 bases; nucleotides outside the gene matches: 6. This CDR3 has 14 amino acids. In nucleotides, the CDR3 is TGTGCCAGCAGCGGCGGACAGGGGGTCGATGAGCAGTTCTTC. This translates into CASSGGQGVDEQFF.

This sequence joins TRBV9 and TRBJ2-1, with TRBD2 matching 9 bases. J lost 8 bases, V lost 4 bases, and 7 bases had no gene match. The CDR3 sequence is 14 residues long. Germline loops: CDR1 SGDLS, CDR2 YYNGEE. The CDR3 protein is CASSSGTSSDEQFF. CDR3 in DNA: TGTGCCAGCAGCTCCGGGACTAGCTCGGATGAGCAGTTCTTC.

This rearrangement joins TRBV4-1 to TRBJ1-2, with 9 positions matching TRBD1. The CDR3 runs to 17 residues. V lost 1 base to trimming and J lost 4 bases; unmatched junction nucleotides: 10. CDR1 and CDR2 (germline): MGHRA, YSYEKL. CDR3 coding DNA: TGCGCCAGCAGCCAAGTCCTGCGGACAGGGGACCCCTATGGCTACACCTTC. Protein product: CASSQVLRTGDPYGYTF.

This clonotype was recorded a few times. In DNA, the CDR3 is TGCAGTGCGGGGGGACAGGGGAAAGAGACCCAGTACTTC. Translating it yields CSAGGQGKETQYF. The V gene is TRBV20-1, the J gene TRBJ2-7, with 10 bases aligning to TRBD1. The better agreement between TRBJ2-5 and the DNA end casts doubt on the J call. The CDR3 extends over 13 amino acids. The germline V gene has CDR1 DFQATT and CDR2 SNEGSKA (reference sequence).

This clonotype was seen more than once but under ten times. The chain links TRBV6-6 to TRBJ2-3, with 8 positions matching TRBD1. Germline assignment: CDR1 MNHNY and CDR2 SVGAGI (reference sequence). V trimming: 11 bases; J trimming: 4 bases; junction bases outside the gene matches: 5. The CDR3 runs to 12 residues. CDR3 sequence reads: CACQGAADTQYF. CDR3 DNA: TGTGCCTGCCAGGGGGCTGCAGATACGCAGTATTTT.

The DNA of the CDR3 is TGTGCCAGCAGAAATAGGGACCGGGCTTCTAATGAAAAACTGTTTTTT. It encodes CASRNRDRASNEKLFF. The chain links TRBV6-1 to TRBJ1-4, with a tentative D call TRBD1 (5 bases). Trimming stripped 6 bases from V and 3 bases from J, with 17 bases between. The V gene's germline CDR1 is MNHNS and CDR2 SASEGT. CDR3 length: 16 residues.

This clonotype showed up many times. This chain joins TRBV20-1 and TRBJ2-3, with D maybe TRBD1 (6 bases). Germline V gene lookup returns CDR1 DFQATT and CDR2 SNEGSKA (reference sequence). The CDR3 runs to 14 residues. The germline V and J ends were trimmed by 3 bases and 2 bases, with 12 bases remaining between them. As DNA, the CDR3 is TGCAGTGCTAGTAAACAGGGAAACACAGATACGCAGTATTTT. Its protein product is CSASKQGNTDTQYF.

This rearrangement joins TRBV27 to TRBJ2-6; no firm D call. Germline CDR1 and CDR2: MNHEY and SMNVEV (reference sequence). The CDR3 totals 16 residues. The ends were cut back, 5 bases at V and 0 bases at J, with 11 bases in the middle. CDR3 DNA: TGTGCCAGCAGTCGACGGATTCTCTCTGGGGCCAACGTCCTGACTTTC. Translating gives CASSRRILSGANVLTF.

This clonotype showed up just a few times. The rearrangement uses TRBV7-9 and TRBJ2-6; D perhaps matches TRBD2 (6 bases). The V end was cut by 4 bases, the J end by 2 bases, with 24 bases between. Germline CDR1 is SEHNR and CDR2 is FQNEAQ (reference sequence). The CDR3 contains 20 residues. The CDR3 region has the DNA TGTGCCAGCAGCTCCTTCCCGGGACGGGGAGGTCATACTGGGGCCAACGTCCTGACTTTC. Translating gives CASSSFPGRGGHTGANVLTF.

The gene calls are TRBV5-6 and TRBJ2-1; 8 positions agree with TRBD2. Losses at the gene ends were 5 bases for V and 3 bases for J; bases not matched to a gene: 7. Germline V gives CDR1 SGHDT, CDR2 YYEEEE. CDR3 length: 15 amino acids. As DNA, the CDR3 is TGTGCCAGCAGGTACCGTGCGGGGGGCTACAATGAGCAGTTCTTC. Its translation: CASRYRAGGYNEQFF.

Turning to this clonotype: Relative to the germline gene, one junction end is altered; a read error may explain this. The chain carries TRBV27 and TRBJ2-5; 8 bases are shared with TRBD1. CDR1 is MNHEY, CDR2 SMNVEV, per germline (reference sequence). This CDR3 region has 13 residues. As DNA, the CDR3 is TGTGGCAGCAGATACAGGGGGAAAGAGACCCAGTACTTC. Protein: CGSRYRGKETQYF.

This chain connects TRBV6-1 to TRBJ1-5, with 7 bases fitting TRBD1. V lost 0 bases, J lost 6 bases, and 11 bases stayed unmatched. The length of the CDR3 is 17 residues. Looked up from germline, CDR1 is MNHNS and CDR2 is SASEGT. As DNA, the CDR3 is TGTGCCAGCAGTGAAGCGCCGCGACAGGGACTTGGTCAGCCCCAGCATTTT. Translation gives CASSEAPRQGLGQPQHF.